This T cell receptor beta chain was sequenced for a study of blood T cell repertoires in COVID-19. Overall study context: The samples span acute and convalescent COVID-19 from the United States, Italy and Spain.

Looked up from germline, CDR1 is SQVTM and CDR2 is ANQGSEA. This CDR3 contains 14 residues. J lost 10 bases, V lost 3 bases, and 12 bases had no gene match. Clones were sequenced by immunoSEQ multiplex PCR, and TCRdb holds only the in-frame ones, with some missing. The table shows about 220,000 clones, with 82% occurring only once. Material: peripheral blood. The sequence derives from a woman in her seventies with COVID-19, enrolled during active disease. The V call is TRBV29-1, the J call TRBJ2-1; 7 bases fit TRBD1. CDR3 sequence reads: CSVDGKLKGGEQFF. CDR3 nucleotides: TGCAGCGTTGACGGGAAATTGAAAGGGGGCGAGCAGTTCTTC.